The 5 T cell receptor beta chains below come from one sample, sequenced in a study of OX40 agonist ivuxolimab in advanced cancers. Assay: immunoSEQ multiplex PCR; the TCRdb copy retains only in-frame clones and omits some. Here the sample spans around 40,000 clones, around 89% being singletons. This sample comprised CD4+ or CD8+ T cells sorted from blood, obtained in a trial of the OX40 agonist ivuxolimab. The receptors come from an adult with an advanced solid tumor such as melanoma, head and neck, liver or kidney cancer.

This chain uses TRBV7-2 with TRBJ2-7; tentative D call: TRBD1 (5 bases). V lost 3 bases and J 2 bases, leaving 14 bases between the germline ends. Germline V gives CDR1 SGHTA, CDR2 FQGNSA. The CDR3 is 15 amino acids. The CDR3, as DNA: TGTGCCAGCAGCTTGGGGCGAACTGGCGCCTACGAGCAGTACTTC. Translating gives CASSLGRTGAYEQYF.

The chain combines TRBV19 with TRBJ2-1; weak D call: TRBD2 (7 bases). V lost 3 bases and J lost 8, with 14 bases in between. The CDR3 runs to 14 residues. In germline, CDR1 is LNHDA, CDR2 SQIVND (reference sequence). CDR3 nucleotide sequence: TGTGCCAGTAGTATGGGGGGGGGCCCCTATGAGCAGTTCTTC. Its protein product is CASSMGGGPYEQFF.

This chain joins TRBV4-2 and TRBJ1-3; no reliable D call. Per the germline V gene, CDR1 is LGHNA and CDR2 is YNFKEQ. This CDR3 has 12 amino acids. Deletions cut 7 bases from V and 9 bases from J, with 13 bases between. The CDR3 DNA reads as TGTGCCAGCAATGGGGAAGGTGGCACCATATATTTT. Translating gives CASNGEGGTIYF.

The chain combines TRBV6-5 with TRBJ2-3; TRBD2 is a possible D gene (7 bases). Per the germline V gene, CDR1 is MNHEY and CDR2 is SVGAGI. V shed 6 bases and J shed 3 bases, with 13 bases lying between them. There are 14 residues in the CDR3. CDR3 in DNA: TGTGCCAGCAGGAGGGAGGGGGGAACAGATACGCAGTATTTT. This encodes CASRREGGTDTQYF.

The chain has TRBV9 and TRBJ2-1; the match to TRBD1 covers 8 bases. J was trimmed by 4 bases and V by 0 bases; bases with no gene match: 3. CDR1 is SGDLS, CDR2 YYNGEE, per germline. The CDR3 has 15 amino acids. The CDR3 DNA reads TGTGCCAGCAGCGTAGACACAGGGGGTTACAATGAGCAGTTCTTC. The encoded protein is CASSVDTGGYNEQFF.